This T cell receptor (beta chain) was sequenced in a study of OX40 agonist ivuxolimab in advanced cancers. Looking at the study overall: Aged roughly 23 to 79 with a mean of around 60 years, they were approximately 79% male. Under the entry rules, prior anti-PD-1, anti-PD-L1 or anti-CTLA-4 therapy was allowed, and around 40% had some. Three patients showed partial responses: one hepatocellular carcinoma and two cutaneous melanoma cases. Whole-study findings and limits: Partial responders at 0.1-3.0 mg/kg showed near-lowest clonal expansion.

A note on this clone: The target antigen is unknown.

The CDR3 is 14 amino acids. V was shortened by 3 bases and J by 7 bases, with 10 bases between the two germline ends. The germline CDR1 and CDR2 sequences are LNHDA and SQIVND (reference sequence). Produced via immunoSEQ multiplex PCR; TCRdb's table is partial and in-frame only. The repertoire has fewer than 85,000 clones, approximately 90% of them found once; the top ten carry about 11%. The gene calls are TRBV19 and TRBJ1-6; maybe TRBD1 (6 bases). The input for sequencing was CD4+ or CD8+ T cells sorted from blood, taken in a trial of the OX40 agonist ivuxolimab. This sequence originates from an adult with an advanced solid tumor such as melanoma, head and neck, liver or kidney cancer. The CDR3 reads CASSMGGSNSPLHF. The CDR3 region has the DNA TGTGCCAGTAGTATGGGGGGCTCGAATTCACCCCTCCACTTT.